A selection of T cell receptor beta chains follows, all from one sample in a study of vaccination and CD4 T cells after COVID-19. These receptors' targets are unknown. TCRdb independently ran MiXCR on the PCR reads; one entry per CDR3 protein. The sample consists of 1,500 to 2,000 distinct CDR3 sequences, around 60% of them appearing once. Sequenced sample: CD4+ T cells from blood, cultured in vitro. Every receptor here comes from a human donor in good health. Both conserved end residues are part of each CDR3. The order of the fields is D gene, V gene, clone size, J gene, CDR3 DNA, CDR3 protein. D genes are given only for firm matches. Clone size, where shown, is once, few, many, or a class for clones that have expanded.

D: TRBD2; V: TRBV19; size: .; J: TRBJ2-1; DNA: TGTGCCAGTAGTGTTTTAGCGGGGGGCCACAATGAGCAGTTCTTC; CDR3: CASSVLAGGHNEQFF
D: TRBD1; V: TRBV30; size: .; J: TRBJ1-5; DNA: TGTGCCTGGAGTGTACGTTGGGGGTCAATGGACAGGGAGGGCAATCAGCCCCAGCATTTT; CDR3: CAWSVRWGSMDREGNQPQHF
D: .; V: TRBV10-3; size: few; J: TRBJ1-5; DNA: TGTGCCATCAGGGACAGCAATCAGCCCCAGCATTTT; CDR3: CAIRDSNQPQHF
D: .; V: TRBV25-1; size: .; J: TRBJ1-5; DNA: TGTGCCAGCAGTGGGCCTTTGGAGCCCCAGCATTTT; CDR3: CASSGPLEPQHF
D: TRBD1; V: TRBV7-9; size: few; J: TRBJ1-1; DNA: TGTGCCAGCAGCCCCCGGACAGGAAACACTGAAGCTTTCTTT; CDR3: CASSPRTGNTEAFF
D: .; V: TRBV7-7; size: .; J: TRBJ1-6; DNA: TGTGCCAGCAGCTCTGGTGAAACGCCGGCGAACTCACCCCTCCACTTT; CDR3: CASSSGETPANSPLHF
D: TRBD2; V: TRBV7-3; size: .; J: TRBJ2-7; DNA: TGTGCCAGCAGCTTGTTAGCGGGGGAAGGGTACGAGCAGTACTTC; CDR3: CASSLLAGEGYEQYF
D: .; V: TRBV29-1; size: .; J: TRBJ2-7; DNA: TGCAGCGTGAGCCCCAGTGCGCACGAGCAGTACTTC; CDR3: CSVSPSAHEQYF
D: .; V: TRBV6-2/TRBV6-3; size: few; J: TRBJ1-2; DNA: TGTGCCAGCAGTTACTCCAGCGGCATTAACTATGGCTACACCTTC; CDR3: CASSYSSGINYGYTF
D: .; V: TRBV28; size: .; J: TRBJ2-5; DNA: TGTGCCAGCAGATTACCAGAGGTGTACCAAGAGACCCAGTACTTC; CDR3: CASRLPEVYQETQYF
D: TRBD1; V: TRBV6-1; size: .; J: TRBJ1-2; DNA: TGTGCCAGCAGTGAAGACGGGACAGGGCTTCGGGGCTACACCTTC; CDR3: CASSEDGTGLRGYTF
D: .; V: TRBV18; size: .; J: TRBJ2-7; DNA: TGTGCCAGCTCAACTATAGACAACGCGGAACAGTACTTC; CDR3: CASSTIDNAEQYF
D: .; V: TRBV20-1; size: .; J: TRBJ1-1; DNA: TGCAGTGCTAGAGACCGAACAGGGTTCGCTGAAGCTTTCTTT; CDR3: CSARDRTGFAEAFF
D: .; V: TRBV7-9; size: .; J: TRBJ2-7; DNA: TGTGCCAGCAGCCCCGGAGGCCCCCTCTCCTACGAGCAGTACTTC; CDR3: CASSPGGPLSYEQYF
D: .; V: TRBV19; size: .; J: TRBJ1-6; DNA: TGTGCCAGTAGTACCGGGACCCCGGGTCCCCTCCACTTT; CDR3: CASSTGTPGPLHF
D: .; V: TRBV21-1; size: .; J: TRBJ2-5; DNA: TGTGCCAGCAGTAAGAACTCCGGGACACCTTCTCAAGAGACCCAGTACTTC; CDR3: CASSKNSGTPSQETQYF
D: TRBD2; V: TRBV4-2; size: .; J: TRBJ2-3; DNA: TGTGCCAGCAGCCAGGGATCACTAGCGGACACAGATACGCAGTATTTT; CDR3: CASSQGSLADTDTQYF
D: TRBD1; V: TRBV12-3/TRBV12-4; size: .; J: TRBJ1-1; DNA: TGTGCCAGCACCCCAGAACAGGGGGCTGGGGACACTGAAGCTTTCTTT; CDR3: CASTPEQGAGDTEAFF
D: TRBD1; V: TRBV27; size: .; J: TRBJ1-3; DNA: TGTGCCAGCATGTCGCTAGGGGGCTACTCTGGAAACACCATATATTTT; CDR3: CASMSLGGYSGNTIYF
D: .; V: TRBV6-4; size: .; J: TRBJ2-3; DNA: TGTGCCAGCAGTCCCCAAGCCGGAGATACGCAGTATTTT; CDR3: CASSPQAGDTQYF
D: .; V: TRBV18; size: .; J: TRBJ1-6; DNA: TGTGCCAGCTCACCAGAGGGGCTTAATTCACCCCTCCACTTT; CDR3: CASSPEGLNSPLHF
D: TRBD1; V: TRBV7-3; size: .; J: TRBJ1-6; DNA: TGTGCCAGCAGCTTACAGGCAGGGGGTCATTCACCCCTCCACTTT; CDR3: CASSLQAGGHSPLHF
D: TRBD1; V: TRBV4-1; size: once; J: TRBJ1-2; DNA: TGCGCCAGCAGCCAAGCCGACAGGGGGCTTCTCTATGGCTACACCTTC; CDR3: CASSQADRGLLYGYTF
D: .; V: TRBV19; size: .; J: TRBJ1-5; DNA: TGTGCCAGTACAGGGCGCGGCCATCAGCCCCAGCATTTT; CDR3: CASTGRGHQPQHF
D: .; V: TRBV18; size: .; J: TRBJ1-5; DNA: TGTGCCAGCTCCGCTCGGGTCGATAGCAATCAGCCCCAGCATTTT; CDR3: CASSARVDSNQPQHF
D: .; V: TRBV6-2/TRBV6-3; size: few; J: TRBJ2-2; DNA: TGTGCCAGCAGTCGTTCCACGAACACCGGGGAGCTGTTTTTT; CDR3: CASSRSTNTGELFF
D: .; V: TRBV12-5; size: .; J: TRBJ1-5; DNA: TGTGCTAGTGGTTTTCTCAGAATCGATGAGGACAATCAGCCCCAGCATTTT; CDR3: CASGFLRIDEDNQPQHF
D: .; V: TRBV6-1; size: .; J: TRBJ2-7; DNA: TGTGCCAGCACCCTGGGGGTGAGGGCTATTATACGAGAGCAGTACTTC; CDR3: CASTLGVRAIIREQYF
D: .; V: TRBV20-1; size: .; J: TRBJ2-7; DNA: TGCAGCGCCCCCCGCCTGGAGCGCACCTACGAGCAGTACTTC; CDR3: CSAPRLERTYEQYF
D: TRBD1; V: TRBV5-5; size: .; J: TRBJ2-7; DNA: TGTGCCAGCAGCTATCAGGGGGCGAGATCCTACGAGCAGTACTTC; CDR3: CASSYQGARSYEQYF
D: .; V: TRBV27; size: .; J: TRBJ2-3; DNA: TGTGCCAGCAGTCTAAATACAGATACGCAGTATTTT; CDR3: CASSLNTDTQYF
D: TRBD1; V: TRBV28; size: .; J: TRBJ1-2; DNA: TGTGCCAGCAGTCAACTACGACAGGGGAGCTATGGCTACACCTTC; CDR3: CASSQLRQGSYGYTF
D: .; V: TRBV28; size: few; J: TRBJ1-6; DNA: TGTGCCAGCAGTTTAAGTGCCATCGCCCTCCACTTT; CDR3: CASSLSAIALHF
D: .; V: TRBV7-9; size: .; J: TRBJ1-2; DNA: TGTGCCAGCAGCTTAGTATATGGCTACACCTTC; CDR3: CASSLVYGYTF
D: .; V: TRBV6-1; size: .; J: TRBJ1-1; DNA: TGTGCCAGCAGTCAATACATCGTTGAAGCTTTCTTT; CDR3: CASSQYIVEAFF
D: .; V: TRBV19; size: .; J: TRBJ2-5; DNA: TGTGCCAGTAGTATCCGGGATTTTGGGAGCCAAGAGACCCAGTACTTC; CDR3: CASSIRDFGSQETQYF
D: .; V: TRBV7-3; size: medium-sized; J: TRBJ2-2; DNA: TGTGCCAGCAGCCCCAGTAACACCGGGGAGCTGTTTTTT; CDR3: CASSPSNTGELFF
D: TRBD1; V: TRBV6-5; size: .; J: TRBJ1-1; DNA: TGTGCCAGCAGTTTAAAACTCCCGGGACAGGGGGAAGGGGGCACTGAAGCTTTCTTT; CDR3: CASSLKLPGQGEGGTEAFF
D: .; V: TRBV5-1; size: .; J: TRBJ1-2; DNA: TGCGCCAGCAGCGCGGGGGGCTCAGCTAACTATGGCTACACCTTC; CDR3: CASSAGGSANYGYTF
D: .; V: TRBV27; size: few; J: TRBJ1-1; DNA: TGTGCCAGCAGTGCCAGGGATAGGAACACTGAAGCTTTCTTT; CDR3: CASSARDRNTEAFF
D: .; V: TRBV5-8; size: .; J: TRBJ1-1; DNA: TGTGCCAGCACCCACAGGTTGAACACTGAAGCTTTCTTT; CDR3: CASTHRLNTEAFF
D: .; V: TRBV7-9; size: .; J: TRBJ1-2; DNA: TGTGCCAGCAGCTTAGGGACAGTAGCTAACTATGGCTACACCTTC; CDR3: CASSLGTVANYGYTF
D: .; V: TRBV12-3/TRBV12-4; size: .; J: TRBJ1-6; DNA: TGTGCCAGCCGGAGAGGATCGAATTCACCCCTCCACTTT; CDR3: CASRRGSNSPLHF
D: .; V: TRBV2; size: .; J: TRBJ1-1; DNA: TGTGCCAGCAGGGGGGCTGATTTGAACACTGAAGCTTTCTTT; CDR3: CASRGADLNTEAFF
D: .; V: TRBV11-2; size: .; J: TRBJ2-3; DNA: TGTGCCAGCAGCCCCCGAGCCGGGAGTTGGACAGATACGCAGTATTTT; CDR3: CASSPRAGSWTDTQYF
D: .; V: TRBV20-1; size: .; J: TRBJ2-1; DNA: TGCAGTGCTCGGGCCCGCTCCTACAATGAGCAGTTCTTC; CDR3: CSARARSYNEQFF
D: TRBD1; V: TRBV6-1; size: .; J: TRBJ1-5; DNA: TGTGCCAGCAGTGCTCCAGGGGGAAGAAATCAGCCCCAGCATTTT; CDR3: CASSAPGGRNQPQHF
D: .; V: TRBV20-1; size: .; J: TRBJ2-3; DNA: TGCAGTGCCCACTATGACCCATCAGATACGCAGTATTTT; CDR3: CSAHYDPSDTQYF
D: TRBD2; V: TRBV12-3/TRBV12-4; size: few; J: TRBJ2-5; DNA: TGTGCCAGCAGTTCGATGACTAGCGGGGCGGAGACCCAGTACTTC; CDR3: CASSSMTSGAETQYF
D: TRBD2; V: TRBV20-1; size: .; J: TRBJ2-1; DNA: TGCAGTGCTAGAGAGACTAGCGGGGTTTACGGTGAGCAGTTCTTC; CDR3: CSARETSGVYGEQFF
D: .; V: TRBV20-1; size: .; J: TRBJ2-7; DNA: TGCAGTGTAGAGATGTCCGGGGACTCCTCCTACGAGCAGTACTTC; CDR3: CSVEMSGDSSYEQYF
D: TRBD1; V: TRBV15; size: .; J: TRBJ1-5; DNA: TGTGCCACCAGCGTAGACAGGGTCGGGAACAATCAGCCCCAGCATTTT; CDR3: CATSVDRVGNNQPQHF
D: TRBD2; V: TRBV2; size: .; J: TRBJ2-7; DNA: TGTGCCAGCAGGAAGACTAGCGGCTTATACGAGCAGTACTTC; CDR3: CASRKTSGLYEQYF
D: .; V: TRBV2; size: .; J: TRBJ2-3; DNA: TGTGCCAGCGGAGACAGGAGCACAGATACGCAGTATTTT; CDR3: CASGDRSTDTQYF
D: .; V: TRBV20-1; size: few; J: TRBJ1-4; DNA: TGCAGTGCCAGGAGCTTCGGGGGCTCTAATGAAAAACTGTTTTTT; CDR3: CSARSFGGSNEKLFF
D: TRBD2; V: TRBV24-1; size: few; J: TRBJ2-2; DNA: TGTGCCACCACCCGGGGGTTAGGGCGGGAGGGCCTTTGGGAGCTGTTTTTT; CDR3: CATTRGLGREGLWELFF
D: TRBD2; V: TRBV12-3/TRBV12-4; size: .; J: TRBJ2-7; DNA: TGTGCCAGCAGTCCCGGGACTAGCTTCGGCGAGCAGTACTTC; CDR3: CASSPGTSFGEQYF